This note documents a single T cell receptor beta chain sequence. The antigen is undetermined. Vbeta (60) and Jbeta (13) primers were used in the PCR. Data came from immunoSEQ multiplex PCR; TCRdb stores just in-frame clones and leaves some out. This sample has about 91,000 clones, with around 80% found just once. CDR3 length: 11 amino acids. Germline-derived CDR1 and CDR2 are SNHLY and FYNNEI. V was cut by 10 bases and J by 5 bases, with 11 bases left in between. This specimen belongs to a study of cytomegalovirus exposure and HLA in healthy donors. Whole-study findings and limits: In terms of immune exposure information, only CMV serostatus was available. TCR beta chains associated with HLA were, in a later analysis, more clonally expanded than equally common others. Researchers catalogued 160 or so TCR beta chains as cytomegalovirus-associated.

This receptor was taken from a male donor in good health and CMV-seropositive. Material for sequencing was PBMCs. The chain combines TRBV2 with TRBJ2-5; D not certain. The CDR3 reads CAIARSETQYF. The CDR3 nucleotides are TGTGCCATCGCCAGGTCGGAGACCCAGTACTTC.